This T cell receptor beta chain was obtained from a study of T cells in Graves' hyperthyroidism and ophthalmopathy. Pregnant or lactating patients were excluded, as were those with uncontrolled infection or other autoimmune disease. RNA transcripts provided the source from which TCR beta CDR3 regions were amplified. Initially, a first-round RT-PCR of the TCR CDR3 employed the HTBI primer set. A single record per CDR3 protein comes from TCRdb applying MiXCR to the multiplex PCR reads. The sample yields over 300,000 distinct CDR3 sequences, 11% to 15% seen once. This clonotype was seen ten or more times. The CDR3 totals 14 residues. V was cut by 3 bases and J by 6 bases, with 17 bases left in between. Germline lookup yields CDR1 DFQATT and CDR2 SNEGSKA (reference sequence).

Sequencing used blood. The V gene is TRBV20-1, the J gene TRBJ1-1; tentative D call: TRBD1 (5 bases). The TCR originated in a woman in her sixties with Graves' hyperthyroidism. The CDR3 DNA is TGCAGTGCTAGGAATGCAGGGCGGAAGCCTGAAGCTTTCTTT. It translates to CSARNAGRKPEAFF.